The 29 T cell receptor beta chains listed next were all sequenced from one sample in a study of blood T cell repertoires in COVID-19. Clones were sequenced by immunoSEQ multiplex PCR, and TCRdb holds only the in-frame ones, with some missing. The table records more than 50,000 clones, about 80% of them present only once. The sequenced sample consisted of peripheral blood. These receptors came from a woman older than 75 with acute or convalescent COVID-19.

The rearrangement joins TRBV7-9 to TRBJ2-1; the match to TRBD2 covers 13 bases. V shed 5 bases and J 6 bases; nucleotides not matched to a gene: 4. Germline CDR1 SEHNR, CDR2 FQNEAQ (reference sequence). There are 15 residues in the CDR3. The CDR3 region has the DNA TGTGCCAGCAGCCCCCGACTAGCGGGAGGCAATGAGCAGTTCTTC. Encoded protein: CASSPRLAGGNEQFF.

V usage is TRBV19 and J usage is TRBJ1-5; possibly TRBD1 for D (5 bases). Trimming took 2 bases from V and 6 from J, leaving 14 bases between them. The V gene's germline CDR1 is LNHDA and CDR2 SQIVND (reference sequence). The CDR3 is 15 amino acids. For the CDR3, the DNA is TGTGCCAGTAGTATACAAGGGGCGAGAGGTCAGCCCCAGCATTTT. Translation gives CASSIQGARGQPQHF.

The chain has TRBV27 and TRBJ2-5; D might be TRBD2 (6 bases). This CDR3 region has 14 residues. Germline CDR1 and CDR2: MNHEY and SMNVEV (reference sequence). The V end was cut by 5 bases, the J end by 1 base, with 11 bases between. CDR3 protein: CASSVSSAQETQYF. The CDR3 coding sequence is TGTGCCAGCAGTGTGTCTAGCGCCCAAGAGACCCAGTACTTC.

This chain connects TRBV13 to TRBJ2-1; 10 nucleotides line up with TRBD2. In germline, CDR1 is PRHDT, CDR2 FYEKMQ (reference sequence). Germline trimming cut 3 bases from V and 8 bases from J; bases unmatched to any gene: 13. The CDR3 contains 17 residues. The CDR3 DNA is TGTGCCAGCAGCTTCCGCATTCTAGCGGGAGAAGGGGATGAGCAGTTCTTC. This translates into CASSFRILAGEGDEQFF.

The V gene is TRBV28, the J gene TRBJ1-4; 7 bases match TRBD1. Germline V gene lookup returns CDR1 MDHEN and CDR2 SYDVKM. The CDR3 has 14 amino acids. V lost 3 bases, J lost 8 bases, and 6 bases stayed unmatched. In DNA form, the CDR3 reads TGTGCCAGCAGTTTGGGACAGAGGAACGAAAAACTGTTTTTT. Translation gives CASSLGQRNEKLFF. Filled out from reference TRBV28 and TRBJ1-4, the complete variable domain reads DVKVTQSSRYLVKRTGEKVFLECVQDMDHENMFWYRQDPGLGLRLIYFSYDVKMKEKGDIPEGYSVSREKKERFSLILESASTNQTSMYLCASSLGQRNEKLFFGSGTQLSVL.

This clone has just a few counts. The chain joins TRBV10-3 to TRBJ1-2; 7 nucleotides match TRBD1. The V segment lost 6 bases and the J segment 7 bases; nucleotides outside the gene matches: 5. The germline V gene encodes CDR1 ENHRY and CDR2 SYGVKD. The CDR3 spans 12 residues. The DNA of the CDR3 is TGTGCCATCAGCTCGACAGGGTTTGGCTACACCTTC. Its protein is CAISSTGFGYTF.

The chain combines TRBV5-5 with TRBJ1-4; D perhaps matches TRBD1 (5 bases). The germline CDR1 and CDR2 sequences are SGHKS and YYEKEE (reference sequence). V was trimmed by 6 bases and J by 7 bases, leaving 25 bases between them. The CDR3 consists of 17 residues. As DNA, the CDR3 is TGTGCCAGCACCTCGCAAACTTCAGGGTATAAGGGTGAAAAACTGTTTTTT. It is translated as CASTSQTSGYKGEKLFF.

The V call is TRBV28, the J call TRBJ1-1; 9 bases agree with TRBD1. CDR1 is MDHEN, CDR2 SYDVKM, per germline. The CDR3 has 16 amino acids. V lost 7 bases, J lost 0 bases, and 9 bases stayed unmatched. CDR3 in amino acids: CASTPQGAGVNTEAFF. In nucleotides, the CDR3 is TGTGCCAGCACCCCACAGGGGGCTGGAGTGAACACTGAAGCTTTCTTT.

This chain connects TRBV18 to TRBJ1-5; D is undetermined. The germline CDR1 and CDR2 sequences are KGHSH and LQKENI. V lost 3 bases, J lost 3 bases, and 9 bases lay in between. The CDR3 totals 14 residues. The CDR3 protein is CASSPTTNNQPQHF. As DNA, the CDR3 is TGTGCCAGCTCACCGACGACAAACAATCAGCCCCAGCATTTT. Drawing the rest from reference TRBV18 and TRBJ1-5, the complete variable domain is NAGVMQNPRHLVRRRGQEARLRCSPMKGHSHVYWYRQLPEEGLKFMVYLQKENIIDESGMPKERFSAEFPKEGPSILRIQQVVRGDSAAYFCASSPTTNNQPQHFGDGTRLSIL.

The chain employs TRBV28 and TRBJ1-1; 11 nucleotides match TRBD1. Germline CDR1 and CDR2: MDHEN and SYDVKM. CDR3 length: 18 amino acids. Trimming cost V 4 bases and J 6 bases; bases outside gene matches: 16. The CDR3 loop is CASSSNPAWTGGGAEAFF. The CDR3 nucleotides read TGTGCCAGCAGTTCTAACCCTGCTTGGACAGGGGGCGGGGCTGAAGCTTTCTTT.

This chain uses TRBV13 with TRBJ2-5; 8 bases fit TRBD2. Germline V gives CDR1 PRHDT, CDR2 FYEKMQ (reference sequence). The CDR3 has 16 amino acids. The trim removed 4 bases at V and 5 bases at J, leaving 12 bases unmatched. The CDR3 spells CASSYAGRASGETQYF. CDR3 nucleotides: TGTGCCAGCAGCTACGCCGGGAGGGCCTCGGGTGAGACCCAGTACTTC.

This chain links TRBV3-1 (or the pseudogene TRBV3-2) with TRBJ2-3, with unresolved D. Trimming took off 3 bases at V and 0 bases at J, with 7 bases between the two ends. The CDR3 extends over 14 amino acids. Germline V gene lookup returns CDR1 LGHDT and CDR2 YNNKEL (reference sequence). The CDR3 bases are TGTGCCAGCAGCCATGGGCGTAGCACAGATACGCAGTATTTT. Its protein is CASSHGRSTDTQYF.

The V gene is TRBV7-2, the J gene TRBJ1-2; the D is unclear. The V gene lost 4 bases and the J gene lost 7 bases, with 10 bases spanning the gap. The CDR3 has 12 residues. Germline V gene sequence: CDR1 SGHTA, CDR2 FQGNSA. CDR3 sequence: CASSYEHLGYTF. In DNA, the CDR3 is TGTGCCAGCAGCTACGAACATCTTGGCTACACCTTC.

On this clone itself: The junction and the germline gene differ at one end; a read error may be behind it. The chain carries TRBV7-7 and TRBJ2-3; TRBD1 might be the D (5 bases). This CDR3 has 15 amino acids. From germline, CDR1 is SSHAT and CDR2 FNYEAQ (reference sequence). The chain's CDR3 is CASSLGPGPLDTQYF. The CDR3 DNA reads as TGTGCTAGCAGCCTCGGACCAGGGCCTTTAGATACGCAGTATTTT.

The chain joins TRBV4-1 to TRBJ1-3; D may be TRBD1 (5 bases). Deletions cut 4 bases from V and 4 bases from J, with 14 bases between. CDR3 length equals 15 residues. Germline V lookup: CDR1 MGHRA, CDR2 YSYEKL. CDR3 in amino acids: CASSRGEGSGNTIYF. The DNA for the CDR3 is TGCGCCAGCAGCCGGGGGGAAGGATCCGGAAACACCATATATTTT.

The chain couples TRBV6-5 to TRBJ1-6; 7 bases are shared with TRBD1. The CDR3 consists of 15 residues. The germline V gene encodes CDR1 MNHEY and CDR2 SVGAGI. With V trimmed by 5 bases and J by 9 bases, 10 bases remained unmatched. CDR3 nucleotide sequence: TGTGCCAGCAGTAAGAGACAGGGAGGAGGTTCACCCCTCCACTTT. Translation: CASSKRQGGGSPLHF.

This chain connects TRBV28 to TRBJ2-5; D not certain. The CDR3 extends over 12 amino acids. Trimming stripped 6 bases from V and 5 bases from J, with 10 bases between. Germline V gene lookup returns CDR1 MDHEN and CDR2 SYDVKM. This chain's CDR3 is CASRLSSETQYF. For the CDR3, the DNA is TGTGCCAGCAGACTTTCATCGGAGACCCAGTACTTC.

V is TRBV5-1 and J is TRBJ2-7, with 9 nucleotides matching TRBD1. Trimming removed 5 bases from V and 7 bases from J; junction bases left unmatched: 16. The CDR3 is made up of 16 amino acids. Germline-derived CDR1 and CDR2 are SGHRS and YFSETQ. The CDR3 DNA reads TGCGCCAGCAGTTCCCCTAGACAGGGGGATGTGGGGGAGCAGTACTTC. Protein sequence: CASSSPRQGDVGEQYF.

This chain uses TRBV3-1 (or the pseudogene TRBV3-2) with TRBJ2-7, with D possibly matching TRBD2 (5 bases). V was cut by 4 bases and J by 6 bases, with 7 bases left in between. The CDR3 loop spans 11 amino acids. Germline values: CDR1 LGHDT, CDR2 YNNKEL (reference sequence). The CDR3 spells CASSLRGEQYF. CDR3 DNA: TGTGCCAGCAGCCTTCGGGGCGAGCAGTACTTC.

The rearrangement joins TRBV27 to TRBJ2-7; 8 bases map to TRBD1. The CDR3 runs 14 residues. Trimming removed 6 bases from V and 5 bases from J; junction bases left unmatched: 9. Germline loops: CDR1 MNHEY, CDR2 SMNVEV (reference sequence). Here the CDR3 reads CASSFSGQADEQYF. Written as DNA, the CDR3 is TGTGCCAGCAGCTTTTCGGGACAGGCAGACGAGCAGTACTTC.

The chain uses TRBV28 and TRBJ2-1; TRBD2 is a possible D gene (6 bases). The germline V and J ends were trimmed by 3 bases and 10 bases, with 16 bases remaining between them. Germline loops: CDR1 MDHEN, CDR2 SYDVKM. This CDR3 has 14 amino acids. This chain's CDR3 is CASSFSPSVGEQFF. CDR3 coding DNA: TGTGCCAGCAGTTTTAGTCCTAGCGTGGGAGAGCAGTTCTTC.

The CDR3 DNA reads as TGTGCCAGCAGCCAAGGATCCACAGGGGGTATCTCTGGGGCCAACGTCCTGACTTTC. Its translation is CASSQGSTGGISGANVLTF. This sequence joins TRBV7-6 and TRBJ2-6, with 8 bases identical to TRBD1. The CDR3 is 19 residues long. V was clipped by 5 bases and J by 0 bases; unmatched bases: 12. Germline V gene lookup returns CDR1 SGHVS and CDR2 FNYEAQ.

Written as DNA, the CDR3 is TGTGCCAGCAGCCAAGACAGGGCGAACATTCAGTACTTC. This gives the protein CASSQDRANIQYF. The chain has TRBV6-5 and TRBJ2-4, with TRBD1 identical over 7 bases. The CDR3 covers 13 residues. V lost 6 bases and J lost 7; bases outside the gene matches: 6. Germline V gene sequence: CDR1 MNHEY, CDR2 SVGAGI.

J is TRBJ2-1 and V is TRBV24-1; TRBD2 matches 7 bases. The CDR3 has 12 residues. Germline V lookup: CDR1 KGHDR, CDR2 SFDVKD. Unmatched junction bases numbered 3, after V lost 5 bases and J lost 9 bases. The CDR3 DNA reads as TGTGCCACCAGTGGCGGGAGCGGTGAGCAGTTCTTC. Amino acids: CATSGGSGEQFF.

V gene TRBV18 combines with J gene TRBJ2-1; no reliable D call. The V gene's germline CDR1 is KGHSH and CDR2 LQKENI. The CDR3 is 12 amino acids. Trimming took 5 bases from V and 5 from J, leaving 7 bases between them. CDR3 DNA: TGTGCCAGCTCATATACTCACAATGAGCAGTTCTTC. This sequence encodes CASSYTHNEQFF.

The chain employs TRBV11-2 and TRBJ2-7, with 8 bases that match TRBD2. V gave up 1 base and J gave up 3 bases; unmatched junction bases: 5. This CDR3 is 15 amino acids long. The germline V gene has CDR1 SGHAT and CDR2 FQNNGV. The DNA for the CDR3 is TGTGCCAGCAGCTTAGGCGGGGGGCCGATCTACGAGCAGTACTTC. Protein sequence: CASSLGGGPIYEQYF.

The chain joins TRBV9 to TRBJ2-7, with 10 bases aligning to TRBD2. After removal of 0 bases from V and 3 bases from J, the junction contained 3 bases not matched to a gene. The germline gives CDR1 SGDLS, CDR2 YYNGEE. The CDR3 has 15 amino acids. The CDR3 region is CASSVVPSGSYEQYF. For the CDR3, the DNA is TGTGCCAGCAGCGTAGTCCCTAGCGGGAGCTACGAGCAGTACTTC.

This clone turned up a few times. The J gene is TRBJ1-1, the V gene TRBV4-3; maybe TRBD1 (5 bases). From germline, CDR1 is LGHNA and CDR2 YSLEER. The V end was cut by 1 base, the J end by 4 bases, with 19 bases between. The CDR3 spans 17 residues. CDR3 sequence reads: CASSQGYGGILRTEAFF. DNA of the CDR3: TGCGCCAGCAGCCAAGGATATGGGGGGATACTGCGCACTGAAGCTTTCTTT.

The chain carries TRBV7-2 and TRBJ1-2, with a weak D call TRBD1 (5 bases). The CDR3 is 14 amino acids. The V gene's germline CDR1 is SGHTA and CDR2 FQGNSA. Trimming pared 7 bases from V and 7 bases from J, leaving 19 bases between. DNA of the CDR3: TGTGCCAGCACATTCCCCCAGGGTGTCGGTGGCTACACCTTC. Its protein product is CASTFPQGVGGYTF.